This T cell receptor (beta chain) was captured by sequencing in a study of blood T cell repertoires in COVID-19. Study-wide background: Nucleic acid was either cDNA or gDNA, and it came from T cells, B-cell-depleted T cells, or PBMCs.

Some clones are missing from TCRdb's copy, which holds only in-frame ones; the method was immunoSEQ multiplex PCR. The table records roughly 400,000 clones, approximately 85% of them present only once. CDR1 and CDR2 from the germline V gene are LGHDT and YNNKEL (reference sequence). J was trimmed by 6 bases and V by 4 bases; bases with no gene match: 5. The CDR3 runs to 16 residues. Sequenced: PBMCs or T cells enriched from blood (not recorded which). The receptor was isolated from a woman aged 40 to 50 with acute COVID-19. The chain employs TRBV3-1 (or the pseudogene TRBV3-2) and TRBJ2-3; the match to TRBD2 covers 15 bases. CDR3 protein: CASSPGLAGGQDTQYF. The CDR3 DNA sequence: TGTGCCAGCAGCCCCGGACTAGCGGGGGGGCAGGATACGCAGTATTTT.